This TCR beta chain was identified during a study of blood T cell repertoires in COVID-19. Sequencing was performed with immunoSEQ multiplex PCR; in TCRdb, only in-frame clones are kept and a portion is missing. This sample has under 350,000 clones, with over 75% found just once. CDR1 is LGHDT, CDR2 YNNKEL, per germline (reference sequence). The CDR3 consists of 16 residues. Trimming cost V 1 base and J 0 bases, with 10 bases left between them. The rearrangement joins TRBV3-1 (or the pseudogene TRBV3-2) to TRBJ2-1; the D gene is possibly TRBD2 (6 bases). The TCR originated in a human donor in a cohort sampled during active COVID-19. Sequencing input: peripheral blood. CDR3 protein: CASSQVVAVSYNEQFF. In nucleotides, the CDR3 is TGTGCCAGCAGCCAAGTGGTAGCGGTCTCCTACAATGAGCAGTTCTTC.